The rows below give T cell receptor beta chains drawn from one sample of a study of cytomegalovirus exposure and HLA in healthy donors. The repertoire was sequenced with immunoSEQ multiplex PCR; TCRdb's copy has only in-frame clones and lacks some. The sample contains 150,000 to 200,000 clones, less than 80% of which appear only once. The sequenced material came from PBMCs. These receptors originate from a young woman in good health and CMV-seropositive. Both conserved end residues are part of each CDR3. D genes are given only for firm matches.

D,J,V,CDR3,DNA
NA,TRBJ1-5,TRBV7-8,CASSPYRQYSNQPQHF,TGTGCCAGCAGCCCCTATCGACAGTACAGCAATCAGCCCCAGCATTTT
TRBD1,TRBJ1-4,TRBV6-1,CASSGSTGVEEKLFF,TGTGCCAGCAGTGGGAGTACAGGGGTGGAGGAAAAACTGTTTTTT
NA,TRBJ2-1,TRBV4-1,CASSPLGLAWHEQFF,TGCGCCAGCAGCCCCTTGGGGCTAGCGTGGCATGAGCAGTTCTTC
NA,TRBJ2-7,TRBV19,CASNDGGHEQYF,TGTGCCAGCAATGACGGAGGCCACGAGCAGTACTTC
NA,TRBJ2-2,TRBV21-1,CASSKECGPGELFF,TGTGCCAGCAGCAAAGAATGTGGCCCCGGGGAGCTGTTTTTT
NA,TRBJ1-1,TRBV29-1,CSVVQGFGRDTEAFF,TGCAGCGTTGTTCAGGGCTTTGGAAGGGACACTGAAGCTTTCTTT
NA,TRBJ1-5,TRBV7-2,CASSFARAQPQHF,TGTGCCAGCAGCTTCGCCAGGGCTCAGCCCCAGCATTTT
NA,TRBJ1-6,TRBV19,CASSIVPGHLGSPLHF,TGTGCCAGTAGTATAGTCCCGGGACACCTGGGATCACCCCTCCACTTT
NA,TRBJ2-7,TRBV5-1,CASSLGRSYEQYF,TGCGCCAGCAGCTTGGGCAGGTCCTACGAGCAGTACTTC
NA,TRBJ2-7,TRBV5-4,CASSGSSYEQYF,TGTGCCAGCAGTGGGAGCTCCTACGAGCAGTACTTC
TRBD2,TRBJ2-7,TRBV2,CASSPFSGSTYEQYF,TGTGCCAGCAGCCCTTTTAGCGGGAGCACCTACGAGCAGTACTTC
NA,TRBJ2-7,TRBV19,CASRTHSTGDYEQYF,TGTGCCAGTAGAACTCACTCGACAGGAGACTACGAGCAGTACTTC